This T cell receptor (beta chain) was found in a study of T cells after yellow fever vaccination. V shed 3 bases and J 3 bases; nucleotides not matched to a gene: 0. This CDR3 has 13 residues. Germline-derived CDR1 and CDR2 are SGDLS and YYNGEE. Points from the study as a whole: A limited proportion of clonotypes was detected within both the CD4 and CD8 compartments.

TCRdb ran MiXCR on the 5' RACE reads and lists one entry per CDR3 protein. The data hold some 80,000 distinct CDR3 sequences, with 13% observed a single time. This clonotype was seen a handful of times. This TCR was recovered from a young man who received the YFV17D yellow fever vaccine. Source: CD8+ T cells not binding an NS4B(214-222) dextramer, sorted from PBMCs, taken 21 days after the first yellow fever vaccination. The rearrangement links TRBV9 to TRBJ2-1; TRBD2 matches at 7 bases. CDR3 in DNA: TGTGCCAGCAGCGGGGGGGGCTACAATGAGCAGTTCTTC. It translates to CASSGGGYNEQFF.